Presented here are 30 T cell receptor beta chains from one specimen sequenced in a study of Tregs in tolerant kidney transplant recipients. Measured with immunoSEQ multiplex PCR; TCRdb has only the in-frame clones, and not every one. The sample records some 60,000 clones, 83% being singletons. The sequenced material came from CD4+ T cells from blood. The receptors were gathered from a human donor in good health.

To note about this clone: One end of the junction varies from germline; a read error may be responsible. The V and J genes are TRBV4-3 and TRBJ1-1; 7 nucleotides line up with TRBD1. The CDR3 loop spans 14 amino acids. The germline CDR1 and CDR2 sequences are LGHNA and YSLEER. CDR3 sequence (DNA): TGCGCCAGCAGCCAAGATCCGGGACAGCCTAGAAACCTCTTT. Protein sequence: CASSQDPGQPRNLF.

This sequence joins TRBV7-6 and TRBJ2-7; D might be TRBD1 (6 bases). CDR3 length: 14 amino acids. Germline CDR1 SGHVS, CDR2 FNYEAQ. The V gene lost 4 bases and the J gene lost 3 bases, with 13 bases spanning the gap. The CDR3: CASSSDGRGYEQYF. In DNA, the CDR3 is TGTGCCAGCAGCTCCGATGGCAGGGGCTACGAGCAGTACTTC.

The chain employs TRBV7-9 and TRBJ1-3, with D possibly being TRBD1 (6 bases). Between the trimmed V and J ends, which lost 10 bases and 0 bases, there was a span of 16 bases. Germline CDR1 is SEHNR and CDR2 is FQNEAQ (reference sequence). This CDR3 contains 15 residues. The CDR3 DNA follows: TGTGCCACCTCGCGGGGACACCTCTCTGGAAACACCATATATTTT. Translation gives CATSRGHLSGNTIYF. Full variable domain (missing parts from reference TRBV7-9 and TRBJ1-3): DTGVSQNPRHKITKRGQNVTFRCDPISEHNRLYWYRQTLGQGPEFLTYFQNEAQLEKSRLLSDRFSAERPKGSFSTLEIQRTEQGDSAMYLCATSRGHLSGNTIYFGEGSWLTVV.

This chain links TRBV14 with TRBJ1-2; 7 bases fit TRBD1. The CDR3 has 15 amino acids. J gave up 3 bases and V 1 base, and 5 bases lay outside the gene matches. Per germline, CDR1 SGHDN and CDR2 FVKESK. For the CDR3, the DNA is TGTGCCAGCAGCCAAGTCGGGACAGAATACTATGGCTACACCTTC. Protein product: CASSQVGTEYYGYTF. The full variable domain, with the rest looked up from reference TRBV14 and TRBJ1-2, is EAGVTQFPSHSVIEKGQTVTLRCDPISGHDNLYWYRRVMGKEIKFLLHFVKESKQDESGMPNNRFLAERTGGTYSTLKVQPAELEDSGVYFCASSQVGTEYYGYTFGSGTRLTVV.

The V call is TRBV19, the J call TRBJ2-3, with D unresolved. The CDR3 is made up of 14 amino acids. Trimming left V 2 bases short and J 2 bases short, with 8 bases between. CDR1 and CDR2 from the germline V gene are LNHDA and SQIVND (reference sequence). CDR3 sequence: CASSISRITDTQYF. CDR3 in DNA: TGTGCCAGTAGTATAAGTCGGATCACAGATACGCAGTATTTT.

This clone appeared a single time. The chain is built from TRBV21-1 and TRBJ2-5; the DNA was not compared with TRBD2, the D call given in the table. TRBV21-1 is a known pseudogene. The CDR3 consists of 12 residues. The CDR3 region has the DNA TGTGCCAGCAGGACTAGTAAAGAGACCCAGTACTTC. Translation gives CASRTSKETQYF.

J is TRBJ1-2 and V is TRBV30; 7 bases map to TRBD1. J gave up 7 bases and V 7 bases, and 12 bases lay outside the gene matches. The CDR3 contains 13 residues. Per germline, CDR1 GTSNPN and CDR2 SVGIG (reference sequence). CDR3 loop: CASHRGGYGGYTF. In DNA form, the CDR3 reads TGTGCCTCCCACAGGGGAGGTTATGGTGGCTACACCTTC.

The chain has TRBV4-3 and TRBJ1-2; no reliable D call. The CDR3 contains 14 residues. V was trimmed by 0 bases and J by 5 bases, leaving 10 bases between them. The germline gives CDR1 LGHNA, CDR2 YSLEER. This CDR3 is CASSQDEGLYGYTF. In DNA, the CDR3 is TGCGCCAGCAGCCAAGATGAGGGATTGTATGGCTACACCTTC.

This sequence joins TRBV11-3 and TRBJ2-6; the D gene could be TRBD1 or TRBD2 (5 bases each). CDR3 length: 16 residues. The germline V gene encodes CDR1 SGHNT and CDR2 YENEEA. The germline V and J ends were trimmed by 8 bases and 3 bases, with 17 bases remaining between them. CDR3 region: CASSRGRLGGANVLTF. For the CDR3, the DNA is TGTGCCAGCTCGAGGGGAAGATTAGGTGGGGCCAACGTCCTGACTTTC.

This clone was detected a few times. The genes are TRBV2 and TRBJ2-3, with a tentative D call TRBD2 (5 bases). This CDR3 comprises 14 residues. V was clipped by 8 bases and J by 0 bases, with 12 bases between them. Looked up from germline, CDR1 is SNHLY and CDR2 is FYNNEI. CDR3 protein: CASGSALSTDTQYF. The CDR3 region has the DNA TGTGCCAGCGGGAGCGCCCTTAGCACAGATACGCAGTATTTT.

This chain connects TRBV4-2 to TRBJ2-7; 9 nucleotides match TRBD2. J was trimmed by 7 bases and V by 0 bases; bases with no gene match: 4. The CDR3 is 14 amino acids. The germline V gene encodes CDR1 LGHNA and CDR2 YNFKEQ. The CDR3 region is CASSQEGGRGEQYF. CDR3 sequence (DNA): TGTGCCAGCAGCCAAGAGGGCGGGAGGGGGGAGCAGTACTTC.

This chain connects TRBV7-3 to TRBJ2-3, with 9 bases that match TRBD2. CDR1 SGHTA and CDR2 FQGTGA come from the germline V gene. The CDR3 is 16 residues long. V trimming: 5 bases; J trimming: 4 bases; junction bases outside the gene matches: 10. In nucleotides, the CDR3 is TGTGCCAGCAGCCCCTGGAAGCGGGGGGTATCAGATACGCAGTATTTT. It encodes CASSPWKRGVSDTQYF.

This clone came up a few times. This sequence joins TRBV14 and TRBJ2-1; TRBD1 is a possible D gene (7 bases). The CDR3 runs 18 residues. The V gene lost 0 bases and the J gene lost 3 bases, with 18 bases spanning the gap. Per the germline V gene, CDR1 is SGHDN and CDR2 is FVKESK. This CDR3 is CASSQEGGGGGSYNEQFF. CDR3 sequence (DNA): TGTGCCAGCAGCCAAGAAGGTGGAGGAGGGGGCAGCTACAATGAGCAGTTCTTC.

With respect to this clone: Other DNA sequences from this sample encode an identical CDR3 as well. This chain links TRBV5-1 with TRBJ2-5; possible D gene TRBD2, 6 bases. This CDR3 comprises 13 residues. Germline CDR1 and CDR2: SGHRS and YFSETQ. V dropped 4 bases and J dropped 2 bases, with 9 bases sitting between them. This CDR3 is CASSLGLQETQYF. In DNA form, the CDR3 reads TGCGCCAGCAGCCTAGGACTACAAGAGACCCAGTACTTC. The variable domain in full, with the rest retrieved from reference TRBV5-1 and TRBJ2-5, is KAGVTQTPRYLIKTRGQQVTLSCSPISGHRSVSWYQQTPGQGLQFLFEYFSETQRNKGNFPGRFSGRQFSNSRSEMNVSTLELGDSALYLCASSLGLQETQYFGPGTRLLVL.

As DNA, the CDR3 is TGCGCCAGCAGCTTGTTTTCGGGGGGGATAGACGAGCAGTACTTC. Its translation is CASSLFSGGIDEQYF. The chain couples TRBV5-1 to TRBJ2-7; 8 nucleotides line up with TRBD2. CDR1 is SGHRS, CDR2 YFSETQ, per germline. The V gene end was trimmed by 1 base and the J gene end by 5 bases; junction bases not matched to a gene: 8. This CDR3 is 15 amino acids long. Based on the CDR3 plus reference TRBV5-1 and TRBJ2-7, the full variable domain is KAGVTQTPRYLIKTRGQQVTLSCSPISGHRSVSWYQQTPGQGLQFLFEYFSETQRNKGNFPGRFSGRQFSNSRSEMNVSTLELGDSALYLCASSLFSGGIDEQYFGPGTRLTVT.

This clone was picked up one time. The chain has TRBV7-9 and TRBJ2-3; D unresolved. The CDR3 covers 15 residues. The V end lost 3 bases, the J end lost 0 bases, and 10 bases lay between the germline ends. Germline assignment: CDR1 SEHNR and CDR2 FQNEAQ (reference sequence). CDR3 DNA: TGTGCCAGCAGCTTCTCAGACCCCAGCACAGATACGCAGTATTTT. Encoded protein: CASSFSDPSTDTQYF.

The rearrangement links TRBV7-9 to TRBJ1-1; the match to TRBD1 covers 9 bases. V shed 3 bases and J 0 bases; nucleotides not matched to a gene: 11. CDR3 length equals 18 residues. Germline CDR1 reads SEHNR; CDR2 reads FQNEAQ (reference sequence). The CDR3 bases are TGTGCCAGCAGCTTGGGCACAGGGGGCAGTTTGATGAACACTGAAGCTTTCTTT. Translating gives CASSLGTGGSLMNTEAFF.

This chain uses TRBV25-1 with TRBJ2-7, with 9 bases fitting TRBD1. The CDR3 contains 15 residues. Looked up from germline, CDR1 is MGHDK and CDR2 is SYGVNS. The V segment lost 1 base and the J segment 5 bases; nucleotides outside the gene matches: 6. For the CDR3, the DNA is TGTGCCAGCAGTGAATCCGGGACAGGGAGGAACGAGCAGTACTTC. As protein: CASSESGTGRNEQYF.

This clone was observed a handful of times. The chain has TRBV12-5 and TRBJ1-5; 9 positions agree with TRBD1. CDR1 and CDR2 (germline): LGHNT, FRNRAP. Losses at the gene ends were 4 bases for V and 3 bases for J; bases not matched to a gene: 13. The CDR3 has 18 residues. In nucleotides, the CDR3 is TGTGCTAGTGGTTCGGACAGGGGTCACAGTAGGACCAATCAGCCCCAGCATTTT. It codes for CASGSDRGHSRTNQPQHF.

CDR3 amino acids: CASSITGTLYNSPLHF. Here the CDR3 DNA reads TGTGCCAGTAGTATTACCGGGACCCTCTATAATTCACCCCTCCACTTT. This chain joins TRBV19 and TRBJ1-6; perhaps TRBD1 as D (5 bases). CDR1 is LNHDA, CDR2 SQIVND, per germline (reference sequence). This CDR3 contains 16 residues. Trimming took off 3 bases at V and 3 bases at J, with 12 bases between the two ends.

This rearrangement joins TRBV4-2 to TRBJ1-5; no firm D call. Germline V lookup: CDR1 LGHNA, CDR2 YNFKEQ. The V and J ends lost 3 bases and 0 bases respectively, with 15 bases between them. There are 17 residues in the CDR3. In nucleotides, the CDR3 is TGTGCCAGCAGCCACGGAGTCGCGAGATATAGCAATCAGCCCCAGCATTTT. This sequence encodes CASSHGVARYSNQPQHF.

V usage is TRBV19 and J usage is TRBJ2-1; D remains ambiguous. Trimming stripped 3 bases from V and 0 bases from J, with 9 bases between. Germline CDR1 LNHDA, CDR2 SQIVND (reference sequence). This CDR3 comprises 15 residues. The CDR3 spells CASSMGQNSYNEQFF. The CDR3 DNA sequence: TGTGCCAGTAGTATGGGCCAGAACTCCTACAATGAGCAGTTCTTC.

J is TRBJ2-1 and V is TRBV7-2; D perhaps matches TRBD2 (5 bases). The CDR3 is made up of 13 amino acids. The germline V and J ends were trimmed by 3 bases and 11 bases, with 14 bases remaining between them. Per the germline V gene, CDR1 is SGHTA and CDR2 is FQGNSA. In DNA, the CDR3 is TGTGCCAGCAGCTTCAGTCGACGGGATCAGCAGTTCTTC. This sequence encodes CASSFSRRDQQFF.

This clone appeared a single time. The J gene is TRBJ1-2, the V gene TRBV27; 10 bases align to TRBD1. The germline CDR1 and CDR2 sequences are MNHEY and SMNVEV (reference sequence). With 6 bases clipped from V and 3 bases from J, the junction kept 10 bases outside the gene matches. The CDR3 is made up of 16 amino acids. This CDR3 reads CASSAPGQGRDYGYTF. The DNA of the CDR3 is TGTGCCAGCAGCGCACCGGGACAGGGGAGGGACTATGGCTACACCTTC.

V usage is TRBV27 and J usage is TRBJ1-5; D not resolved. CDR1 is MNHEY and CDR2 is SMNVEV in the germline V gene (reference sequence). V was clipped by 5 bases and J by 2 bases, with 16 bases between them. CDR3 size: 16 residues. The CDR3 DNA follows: TGTGCCAGCAGTGGCGCACCGGGGAATGGCAATCAGCCCCAGCATTTT. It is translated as CASSGAPGNGNQPQHF.

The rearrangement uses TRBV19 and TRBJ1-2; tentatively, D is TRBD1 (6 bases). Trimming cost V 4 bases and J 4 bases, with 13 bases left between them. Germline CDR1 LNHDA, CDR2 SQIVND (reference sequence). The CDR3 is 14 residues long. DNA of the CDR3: TGTGCCAGTAGTACGACAGGAGAGAGCTATGGCTACACCTTC. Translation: CASSTTGESYGYTF.

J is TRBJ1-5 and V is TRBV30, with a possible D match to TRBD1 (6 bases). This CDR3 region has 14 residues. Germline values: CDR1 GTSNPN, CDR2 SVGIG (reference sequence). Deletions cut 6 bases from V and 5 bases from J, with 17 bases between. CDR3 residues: CACQSGTLDQPQHF. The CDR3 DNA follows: TGTGCCTGCCAATCCGGGACACTAGATCAGCCCCAGCATTTT.

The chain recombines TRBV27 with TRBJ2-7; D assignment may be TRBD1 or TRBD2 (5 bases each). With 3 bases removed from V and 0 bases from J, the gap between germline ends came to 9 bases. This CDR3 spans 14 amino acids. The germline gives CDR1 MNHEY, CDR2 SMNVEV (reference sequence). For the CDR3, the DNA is TGTGCCAGCAGTTTCGTCGGGACCTCCTACGAGCAGTACTTC. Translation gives CASSFVGTSYEQYF.

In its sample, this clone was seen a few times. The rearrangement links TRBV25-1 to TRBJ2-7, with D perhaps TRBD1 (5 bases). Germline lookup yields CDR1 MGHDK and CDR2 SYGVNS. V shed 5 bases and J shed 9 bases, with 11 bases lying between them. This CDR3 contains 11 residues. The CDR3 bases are TGTGCCAGCAGTTCTCAGGGTGGGCAGTACTTC. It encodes CASSSQGGQYF.

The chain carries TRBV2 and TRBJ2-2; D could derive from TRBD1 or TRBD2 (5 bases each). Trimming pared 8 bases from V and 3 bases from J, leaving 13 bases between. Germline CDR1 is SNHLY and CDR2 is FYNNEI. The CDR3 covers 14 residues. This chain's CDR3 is CASRGRPDTGELFF. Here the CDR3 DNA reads TGTGCCAGCCGGGGACGACCGGACACCGGGGAGCTGTTTTTT. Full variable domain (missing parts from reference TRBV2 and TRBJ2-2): EPEVTQTPSHQVTQMGQEVILRCVPISNHLYFYWYRQILGQKVEFLVSFYNNEISEKSEIFDDQFSVERPDGSNFTLKIRSTKLEDSAMYFCASRGRPDTGELFFGEGSRLTVL.